This T cell receptor (beta chain) was captured by sequencing in a study of graft-versus-host responses after intestinal transplantation. On the study more broadly: Every recipient underwent anti-thymocyte globulin induction, then tacrolimus and steroids for about three years. Study-level findings and limits: Graft-donor T cell macrochimerism coincided with high graft-versus-host to host-versus-graft clonal ratios in allografts. GvH clones detected in recipient marrow included some appearing first in ileum or blood.

The V gene lost 6 bases and the J gene lost 5 bases, with 8 bases spanning the gap. The CDR3 runs 12 residues. Germline V lookup: CDR1 SGHTA, CDR2 FQGNSA. In regard to this clone: Its antigen remains unknown.

Using immunoSEQ multiplex PCR, the repertoire was profiled, and TCRdb retains in-frame clones only, with some absent. The repertoire consists of 90,000 to 95,000 clones, with approximately 95% occurring once and the leading ten covering 0.45% to 0.6%. The TCR sequence derives from a human donor who received an intestinal transplant. This sequence joins TRBV7-2 and TRBJ2-4; the D is unclear. The sample was unstimulated CD8+ T cells sorted from spleen or lymph node cells, taken before intestinal transplant. The CDR3 sequence: CASRMLENIQYF. CDR3 in DNA: TGTGCCAGCAGAATGTTAGAAAACATTCAGTACTTC.